The sequence of this TCR beta chain was determined in a study of vaccination and CD4 T cells after COVID-19 (dated by TCRdb to 2022 to 2024). Some background on the complete study: SARS-CoV-2 positivity had been established in the convalescent patients by nasal swab PCR, and mild disease was recorded in under ten of these patients and severe disease in one. Six males and four females were included in the convalescent cohort, with two Hispanic individuals, seven Caucasians, two Asians and one multiracial person represented. Participants received two doses of either the Pfizer-BioNTech BNT162b2 vaccine (n=8) or the Moderna mRNA-1273 vaccine (n=2). Post-vaccine blood samples were collected a median of 72 days after the second vaccine dose, ranging from roughly 13 to 250 days. Post-COVID blood samples from convalescent patients were collected a median of approximately 93 days after diagnosis, with a range of roughly 30 to 170 days. The spike-specific CD4+ TCR repertoire was compared before and after mRNA vaccination in approximately 9 COVID-19 convalescent patients and a few infection-naive healthy vaccine recipients. Control cultures used a CEFX viral epitope pool as positive control, an HIV-1 Nef peptide pool as negative control, or no peptide. For stimulating the cultures, overlapping spike peptide pools were used, derived from SARS-CoV-2 as well as from the common cold coronaviruses HCoV-NL63, HCoV-OC43 and HCoV-229E. General findings and caveats noted by the study authors: In convalescent patients, a median roughly 86% of post-vaccine SARS-CoV-2-reactive clones were detected only after vaccination, suggesting vaccine-specific priming. Although the median number of SARS-CoV-2-reactive clonotypes went up from 20 to 25 after infection to 38 after vaccination, the increase was not significant. In convalescent patients, nearly all vaccine-specific clones (304 of 307) were found to be mono-reactive for SARS-CoV-2 spike rather than cross-reactive with common cold coronaviruses. The number of convalescent patients in the study was relatively small, and the study did not examine early timepoints following natural infection.

About this clonotype itself: The antigen it binds to is not known. No base quality information exists; no much larger clone differs at one position.

Between the V and J ends, shortened by 3 bases and 0 bases respectively, the junction contains 8 bases. The germline V gene provides CDR1 MDHEN and CDR2 SYDVKM. Including the terminal cysteine and phenylalanine, the CDR3 comprises 14 residues. Only the CDR3 portion is preserved as DNA: 42 bases, with reading frame beginning at the first base. Library prep was done by PCR. DNA from cultured CD4+ T cells was subjected to TCR sequencing with the Oncomine TCR Beta short-read assay at the Johns Hopkins FTIC core. The QIAamp micro DNA kit was used to extract genomic DNA from the cultured CD4+ T cells. Oncomine TCR Beta libraries from cultured CD4+ T cells were pooled with unique dual indexes and sequenced on an Illumina iSeq 100. The original pipeline was this. Non-productive sequences were filtered out, and CDR3s that did not start with C, did not end with F or W, or were shorter than 7 amino acids were discarded. The MANAFEST web application identified antigen-specific clonotypes by comparing peptide-stimulated wells against reference wells and other culture wells. To be called positive, a clone needed an FDR below 0.05, an odds ratio above 5, and a productive frequency above 0.1% in at least two of three replicate wells. A clonotype was classed as cross-reactive if the clonotype showed significant expansion both in SARS-CoV-2 spike wells and in at least one common cold coronavirus spike condition. Similarity between CDR3 sequences was evaluated in R version 3.6.1 using Levenshtein distances (stringdist) and unrooted phylogenetic trees (ape). TCRdb reanalyzed the raw reads on its own, using fastp at Q25 for trimming and MiXCR for clone calling, and kept in-frame beta chains. One record per CDR3 amino acid sequence lists the most common genes and DNA. The V and J calls and clone size are TCRdb's, not the authors'. For this sample there are some 10,000 distinct CDR3 sequences; 45% to 55% appear just once. Together, the top ten hold approximately 20% of the sample.

This specimen's treatment or condition label, interpreted: approximately nine-day PBMC culture with coronavirus spike peptide pools or control peptides (ViraFEST assay). To expand antigen-specific T cells with peptide pools and then pick out the expanded clonotypes through TCR sequencing, the study relied on the ViraFEST assay. The convalescent patients' positive SARS-CoV-2 PCR tests fell between March and December 2020, which was before the Alpha, Beta and Delta variants emerged in the United States. More than 1.5 million PBMCs per well were cultured in IMDM with roughly 5% human AB serum and about 9.2 IU/ml IL-2, plus 10 ug/ml peptide pools. Half of the culture medium was replaced with fresh IL-2-containing medium on days 3 and 7. CD4+ T cells were isolated after approximately ten days of culture through negative selection using the EasySep CD4+ T cell isolation kit. PBMCs were separated from whole blood using Ficoll-Paque Plus gradient centrifugation and then either used fresh or cryopreserved at -140C. Triplicate wells were generally used for each culture condition.

Sequencing was performed on cultured CD4+ T cells from blood, taken after SARS-CoV-2 vaccination. Recombination joined TRBV28 with TRBJ1-1, with no confident D gene call. The TCR sequence derives from a human donor with COVID-19. The DNA sequence follows: TGTGCCAGCAGTTTTTCGGGAATGAACACTGAAGCTTTCTTT. This sequence encodes CASSFSGMNTEAFF.